The 6 T cell receptor beta chains given below trace back to one sample, sequenced in a study of cytomegalovirus exposure and HLA in healthy donors. Profiled with immunoSEQ multiplex PCR; TCRdb holds only in-frame clones, not every one. The sample carries about 150,000 clones, around 90% recorded once. Sequencing was performed on PBMCs. The receptors stem from a woman between 18 and 30 years old in good health and CMV-seropositive.

This chain uses TRBV11-2 with TRBJ2-3; 8 nucleotides agree with TRBD2. The V gene end was trimmed by 0 bases and the J gene end by 4 bases; junction bases not matched to a gene: 0. The germline V gene has CDR1 SGHAT and CDR2 FQNNGV. The CDR3 sequence is 14 residues long. The CDR3 loop reads CASSLEAGADTQYF. DNA for the CDR3: TGTGCCAGCAGCTTAGAAGCGGGAGCAGATACGCAGTATTTT.

This sequence joins TRBV15 and TRBJ2-3; 7 bases match TRBD2. Germline CDR1 reads LNHNV; CDR2 reads YYDKDF (reference sequence). The V gene end was trimmed by 3 bases and the J gene end by 5 bases; junction bases not matched to a gene: 5. This CDR3 contains 14 residues. CDR3 residues: CATSRREFQDTQYF. The CDR3 nucleotides read TGTGCCACCAGCAGGCGGGAGTTTCAAGATACGCAGTATTTT.

The rearrangement joins TRBV7-9 to TRBJ2-3, with 7 bases fitting TRBD1. Germline V gene sequence: CDR1 SEHNR, CDR2 FQNEAQ (reference sequence). The trim removed 3 bases at V and 4 bases at J, leaving 7 bases unmatched. This CDR3 spans 15 amino acids. Written as DNA, the CDR3 is TGTGCCAGCAGCTTCCGAGGGGGCAGCGCAGATACGCAGTATTTT. Its protein is CASSFRGGSADTQYF.

The chain joins TRBV11-3 to TRBJ2-7; 11 bases align to TRBD2. J was trimmed by 4 bases and V by 3 bases; bases with no gene match: 5. CDR1 SGHNT and CDR2 YENEEA come from the germline V gene. The CDR3 consists of 15 residues. The CDR3: CASSLGTSGLYEQYF. CDR3 DNA: TGTGCCAGCAGCTTGGGGACTAGCGGATTATACGAGCAGTACTTC.

The chain joins TRBV28 to TRBJ1-5; 9 bases are shared with TRBD1. Germline V gene lookup returns CDR1 MDHEN and CDR2 SYDVKM. After removal of 2 bases from V and 6 bases from J, the junction contained 2 bases not matched to a gene. CDR3 length: 14 residues. CDR3 region: CASSLGQGFQPQHF. DNA of the CDR3: TGTGCCAGCAGTTTAGGACAGGGGTTTCAGCCCCAGCATTTT.

In its sample, this clone was seen a few times. DNA for the CDR3: TGCAGCGTTGAAGACGCCAGGGGAGACCAGCCCCAGCATTTT. It encodes CSVEDARGDQPQHF. The chain joins TRBV29-1 to TRBJ1-5, with D tentatively TRBD1 (6 bases). This CDR3 spans 14 amino acids. V lost 0 bases and J 7 bases, leaving 13 bases between the germline ends. Germline CDR1 SQVTM, CDR2 ANQGSEA.